This T cell receptor beta chain was observed in a study of T cells in localized non-small cell lung cancer. Generated by immunoSEQ multiplex PCR, the TCRdb table keeps only in-frame clones and is missing some. The sample contains some 53,000 clones, about nine tenths of which appear only once. Germline values: CDR1 SGHVS, CDR2 FNYEAQ. V gave up 1 base and J gave up 3 bases; unmatched junction bases: 7. The CDR3 consists of 16 residues. Overall study results and limits: Higher blood T cell density went with longer overall survival.

Judged by abundance, this clone is medium-sized (0.01 to 0.1%). Its antigen is unknown. The genes are TRBV7-6 and TRBJ2-3; 7 bases fit TRBD2. The sequence was obtained from a male donor aged 60 or older with stage III squamous cell lung carcinoma. The sequencing used peripheral blood, collected before any cancer treatment. CDR3 bases: TGTGCCAGCAGCTTAGGGACTAGTTCGGGGACAGATACGCAGTATTTT. This translates into CASSLGTSSGTDTQYF.